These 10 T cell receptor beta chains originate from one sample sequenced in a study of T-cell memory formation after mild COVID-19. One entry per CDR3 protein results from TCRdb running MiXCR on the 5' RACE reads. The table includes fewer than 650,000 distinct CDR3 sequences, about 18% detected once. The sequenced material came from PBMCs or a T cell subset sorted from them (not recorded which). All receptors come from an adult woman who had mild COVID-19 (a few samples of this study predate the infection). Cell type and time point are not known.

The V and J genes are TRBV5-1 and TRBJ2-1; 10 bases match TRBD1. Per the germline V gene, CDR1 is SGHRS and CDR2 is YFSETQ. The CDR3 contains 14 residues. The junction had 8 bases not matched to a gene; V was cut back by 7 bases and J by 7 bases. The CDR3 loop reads CASRVGQGTNEQFF. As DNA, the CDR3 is TGCGCCAGCCGAGTGGGACAGGGGACGAATGAGCAGTTCTTC.

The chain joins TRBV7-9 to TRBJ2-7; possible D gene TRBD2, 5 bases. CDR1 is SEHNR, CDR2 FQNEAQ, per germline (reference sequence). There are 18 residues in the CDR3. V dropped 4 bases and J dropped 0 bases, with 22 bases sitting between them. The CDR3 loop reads CASSSVRLGAVSSYEQYF. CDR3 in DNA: TGTGCCAGCAGCTCCGTAAGGTTGGGAGCCGTGAGCTCCTACGAGCAGTACTTC.

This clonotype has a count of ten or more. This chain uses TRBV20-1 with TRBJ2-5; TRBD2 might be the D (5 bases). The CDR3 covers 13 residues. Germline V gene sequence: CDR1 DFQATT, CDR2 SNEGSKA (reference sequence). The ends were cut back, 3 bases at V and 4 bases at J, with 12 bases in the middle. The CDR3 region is CSASLAGLETQYF. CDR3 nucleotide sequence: TGCAGTGCTAGCCTAGCTGGGCTAGAGACCCAGTACTTC.

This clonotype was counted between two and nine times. CDR3 residues: CASSRAGVTYEQYF. Written as DNA, the CDR3 is TGTGCCAGCAGTCGGGCAGGGGTAACCTACGAGCAGTACTTC. V gene TRBV12-3 or TRBV12-4 combines with J gene TRBJ2-7, with a weak D call TRBD1 (6 bases). This CDR3 contains 14 residues. V was pared by 5 bases and J by 2 bases, with 13 bases between.

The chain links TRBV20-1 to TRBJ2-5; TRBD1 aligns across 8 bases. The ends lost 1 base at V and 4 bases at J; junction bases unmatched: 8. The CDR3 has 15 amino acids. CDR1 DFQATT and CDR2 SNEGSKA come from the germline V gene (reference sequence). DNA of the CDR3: TGCAGTGCTAGAGTCTGGACAGGGTTTGTAGAGACCCAGTACTTC. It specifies CSARVWTGFVETQYF.

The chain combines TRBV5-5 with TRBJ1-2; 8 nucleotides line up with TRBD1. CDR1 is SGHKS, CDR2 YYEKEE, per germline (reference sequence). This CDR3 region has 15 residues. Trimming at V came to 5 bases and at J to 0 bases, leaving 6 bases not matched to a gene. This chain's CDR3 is CASRTGQGANYGYTF. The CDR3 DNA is TGTGCCAGCAGAACTGGACAGGGAGCTAACTATGGCTACACCTTC.

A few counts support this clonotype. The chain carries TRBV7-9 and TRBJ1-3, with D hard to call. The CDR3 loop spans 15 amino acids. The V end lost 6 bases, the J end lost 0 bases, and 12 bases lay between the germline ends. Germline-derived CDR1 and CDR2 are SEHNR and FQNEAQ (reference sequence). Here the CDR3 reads CASRSDVNSGNTIYF. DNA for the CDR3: TGTGCCAGCAGATCCGACGTGAACTCTGGAAACACCATATATTTT.

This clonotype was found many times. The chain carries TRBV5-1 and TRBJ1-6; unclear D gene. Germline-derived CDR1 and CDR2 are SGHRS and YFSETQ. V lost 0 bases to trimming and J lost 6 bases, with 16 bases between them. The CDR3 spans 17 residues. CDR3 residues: CASSLDAASTLNSPLHF. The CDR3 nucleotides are TGCGCCAGCAGCTTGGATGCGGCGTCAACCCTTAATTCACCCCTCCACTTT.

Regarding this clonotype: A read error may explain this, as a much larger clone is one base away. CDR3 residues: CASSVSSYEQYF. In DNA, the CDR3 is TGTGCCAGCAGCGTAAGCTCCTACGAGCAGTACTTC. V usage is TRBV5-4 and J usage is TRBJ2-7; no firm D call. V lost 4 bases and J 0 bases, leaving 5 bases between the germline ends. The CDR3 is made up of 12 amino acids. Germline values: CDR1 SGHNT, CDR2 YYREEE (reference sequence).

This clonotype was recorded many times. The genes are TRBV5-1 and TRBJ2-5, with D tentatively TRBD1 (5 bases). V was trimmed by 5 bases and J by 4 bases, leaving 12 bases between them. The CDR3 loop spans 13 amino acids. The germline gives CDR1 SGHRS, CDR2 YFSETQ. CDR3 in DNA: TGCGCCAGCAGTCCCCGCACAGGAGAGACCCAGTACTTC. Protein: CASSPRTGETQYF. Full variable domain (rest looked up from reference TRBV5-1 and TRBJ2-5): KAGVTQTPRYLIKTRGQQVTLSCSPISGHRSVSWYQQTPGQGLQFLFEYFSETQRNKGNFPGRFSGRQFSNSRSEMNVSTLELGDSALYLCASSPRTGETQYFGPGTRLLVL.